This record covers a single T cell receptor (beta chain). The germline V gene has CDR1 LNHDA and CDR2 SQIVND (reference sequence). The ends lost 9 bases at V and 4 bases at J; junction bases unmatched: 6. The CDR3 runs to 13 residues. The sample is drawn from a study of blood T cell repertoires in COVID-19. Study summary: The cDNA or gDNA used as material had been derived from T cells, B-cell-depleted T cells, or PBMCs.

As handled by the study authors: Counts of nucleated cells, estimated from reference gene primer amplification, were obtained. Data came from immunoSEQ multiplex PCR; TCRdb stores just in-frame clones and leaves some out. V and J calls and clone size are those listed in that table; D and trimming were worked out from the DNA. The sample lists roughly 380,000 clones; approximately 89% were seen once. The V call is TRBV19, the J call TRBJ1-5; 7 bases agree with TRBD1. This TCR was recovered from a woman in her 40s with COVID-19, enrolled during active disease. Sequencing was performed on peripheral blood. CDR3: CASMDRPNQPQHF. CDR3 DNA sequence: TGTGCCAGCATGGACAGGCCGAATCAGCCCCAGCATTTT.